This T cell receptor beta chain is from a study of cytomegalovirus exposure and HLA in healthy donors (dated by TCRdb to about 2017). In terms of the full investigation: In an earlier analysis of several hundred of the donors, about 270 Gb of sequence data and approximately 120 million unique TCR beta sequences from roughly 180 million T cells were reported. On average, about 200,000 unique TCR beta nucleotide sequences were sequenced per donor among more than 350 genotyped donors of the cohort, with roughly 18% of those sequences being non-productive. An earlier analysis of 587 of the donors applied high-throughput TCR beta sequencing to assess whether each TCR beta V gene segment acted as functional or pseudogenic. An early release covering around 630 HLA-typed donors comprised approximately 290 gigabases of sequencing data and roughly 86 million unique TCR sequences. Donor age, sex, ethnicity and CMV serostatus were compiled alongside the repertoire data. Because of strong linkage in the cohort, 5 or 6 DR-DQ haplotypes were treated as single units for association and clustering. Typing coverage varied by locus: roughly 620-630 donors for A, B, C, DRB1 and DQB1; approximately 500 for DQA1; 600 to 610 for DPA1; 450 to 480 for DPB1. A later genetic analysis used genome-wide SNP genotypes for about 65% of the 666 donors, treating that subset as a discovery cohort. Using immunosequencing, the study profiled T cell repertoires from roughly 650 subjects and related those repertoires to cytomegalovirus serostatus. Both class I and class II loci were covered by HLA typing, at four-digit resolution. In a later analysis, previously published TCR beta repertoires from several hundred donors were re-analyzed and high-resolution HLA genotyping was added so that TCR occurrence patterns could be studied. All discovery cohort repertoires had been generated on a single sequencing platform. The study combined high-throughput TCR immunosequencing, statistical association of individual TCRs with disease status, and machine learning to predict cytomegalovirus infection status. The study aimed to test whether cataloging public T cell receptors could reveal signatures of past pathogen exposure. Rather than drawing on any new phenotypic data, the later analysis identified candidate immune exposures from TCR beta sequences and the way those sequences occurred across donors. Among the approximately 430 genotyped donors, around 81% belonged to the genetic ancestry cluster associated with self-reported Caucasian donors. A separate validation cohort of 90 to 150 different subjects was used in addition to the roughly 670-subject first cohort. Overall study outcomes, separate from this receptor: Presence/absence analyses assumed roughly uniform sequencing depth across donors, an assumption that may not hold. Compared with equally common non-associated chains, HLA-associated TCR beta chains in a later analysis were more clonally expanded and had lower generation probabilities. Most TCR sequences were observed very rarely across donors, whereas some public TCRs were present in many individuals. A later genetic analysis associated a missense DCLRE1C variant with V-gene and J-gene trimming of TCR beta chains, and an independent cohort replicated the association. Correlated functional status among segregating V segments might be attributable to linkage disequilibrium, but an unknown experimental factor could not be ruled out. According to a later analysis, TCR association rates differed among HLA loci, with DRB1 alleles showing the most associated TCRs and HLA-C alleles showing the fewest. Because counts were too low, some 17 rarely observed V segments, including chromosome 9 orphons, were excluded from the earlier analysis of several hundred of the donors. In a later analysis, most CMV-associated TCR beta chains were found to appear HLA-restricted, with HLA associations seemingly driven largely by CMV exposure. Because the 87-base-pair reads could not distinguish some IMGT-functional V segments, including TRBV6-2 and TRBV6-3, those segments were excluded. Because HLA typing was missing for some donors at each locus, association tests included only the typed subset. Strong co-occurrence of HLA alleles, especially DR and DQ, made assigning TCR associations to individual alleles difficult. A later analysis reported that several top co-occurrence clusters appeared linked to parvovirus B19, influenza, CMV and Epstein-Barr virus. A few of the identified cytomegalovirus-associated TCR beta chains were confirmed in vitro to be specific for cytomegalovirus antigens. Broadly in line with IMGT annotations, most TCR beta V segments showed up in productive rearrangements about 87% or about 30% of the time in an earlier analysis of several hundred of the donors. The study gave a list of around 170 TCR beta chains associated with cytomegalovirus. The authors suggested that the approach could potentially be extended to other disease states and immunological phenotypes. For the cohort, immune exposure information was limited to CMV serostatus. Cytomegalovirus status was reported to be diagnosed by the classifier with high specificity and sensitivity in both the original and validation cohorts. Specific HLA alleles were associated with more than 15,000 TCR beta sequences at a false discovery rate of 0.05 in a later analysis. A further reported finding was that TCR beta sequences accurately predicted the HLA-A and HLA-B alleles for most subjects in the first cohort. This cohort had only TCR beta chains sequenced, and the lack of alpha or paired-chain data limited which features could be detected. A cluster of highly shared sequence variants was judged likely to represent a technical artifact of the sequencing pipeline. A later genetic analysis reported fewer N-insertions in productive TCRs among donors in an Asian-associated ancestry cluster than the roughly 700-donor mean.

From a lookup of the germline V gene (reference sequence), CDR1 and CDR2 are MNHEY and SMNVEV. The cysteine opens and the phenylalanine closes a CDR3 of 16 amino acids. Of the read, only the CDR3 DNA is kept; its 48 bases are in frame from base 1. The V and J ends are trimmed by 2 bases and 1 base, leaving 14 bases between them. With respect to this clone: What this receptor recognizes is not known. Base-call qualities are not available, and no considerably larger clone is one nucleotide away.

In total, approximately 610 healthy bone marrow donors made up the cohort. All cohort members were sampled while nominally healthy, although unrecorded immune exposures were likely present. Of the 690 or so cohort members, 250 to 300 had positive CMV serostatus and fewer than 400 had negative CMV serostatus, and CMV serostatus was not recorded for the donor. Each donor provided a peripheral blood sample, and peripheral blood mononuclear cells were used for TCR beta sequencing. Genomic DNA extraction from the blood cell samples was performed with the Qiagen DNeasy Blood Extraction Kit. Receptor libraries were prepared by the immunoSEQ multiplex PCR assay. For the multiplex PCR, a mixture combining 60 forward primers for TCR Vbeta segments and 13 reverse primers for TCR Jbeta segments was used. The CDR3 region of rearranged TCR beta genes was amplified from genomic DNA by a multiplex PCR assay. The Illumina HiSeq System was used to sequence the amplified TCR beta libraries as 87-base-pair reads. The authors processed their data as follows. A later analysis tallied around 82 million unique TCR beta chains across the 666 repertoires, and 10 million to 11 million of those chains were shared by two or more donors. Raw reads were error-corrected and collapsed into unique sequences with a nearest-neighbor algorithm that merged closely related sequences to remove PCR and sequencing errors. To assign V, D and J gene segments, CDR3 sequences were aligned to IMGT reference sequences. For a sequence to be retained, a match of at least six nucleotides to both a V gene segment and a J gene segment was required. A rearrangement counted as productive if the CDR3 had no stop codons and remained in frame with V and J, and every other rearrangement counted as non-productive. Following IMGT convention, CDR3 was defined as the stretch from the second conserved V-encoded cysteine up to the conserved J-encoded phenylalanine. Sequences without an unambiguous match to a single V gene segment were excluded from the earlier analysis of about 630 of the donors. In an earlier analysis of roughly 500 of the donors, V segments were called functional above 56.7% productive rearrangements and were called segregating when the between-donor standard deviation exceeded 5%. A statistical classification framework was built to diagnose cytomegalovirus status from the catalog of TCR beta chain sequences. V and J gene assignment, in a later analysis, came from comparing TCR nucleotide sequences with IMGT/GENE-DB human TR gene sequences. The TCRdist pipeline was used in a later analysis to assign CDR3 sequences and most-parsimonious VDJ recombination scenarios. In a later analysis, every TCR beta chain was defined by the combination of its CDR3 amino acid sequence and its V-gene family, and reads without a unique V-gene family were dropped. In a later analysis, approximately 640 highly shared, low-generation-probability nucleotide sequences were removed to address suspected cross-contamination and a sequencing artifact. In a later analysis, a clonal expansion index was calculated for each public chain from normalized within-repertoire ranks of inferred template counts. A later analysis computed generation probabilities with a VDJ recombination model fitted to out-of-frame rearrangements, and checked the results against IGoR. In a later analysis, TCR-TCR, TCR-HLA and TCR-CMV co-occurrence was scored with hypergeometric tests, and a repertoire-size bias correction was applied to TCR pairs. To estimate false discovery rates, a later analysis permuted the HLA or CMV assignments 20 times. In a later analysis, co-occurring TCRs were grouped using DBSCAN, and TCRdist sequence similarity was added for clustering within HLA-allele-positive subsets. Repertoires with fewer than 30,000 or more than 120,000 public chains, plus five repertoires with anomalous nucleotide sharing, were excluded from co-occurrence clustering. Here the immuneACCESS table is served through TCRdb, limited to in-frame sequences with V and J called. Missing clones are a known gap in these copies; in checked studies unresolved V genes cover under half, and the rest lacks a known reason. Clonal size and the V and J genes are those of that table, whereas D and trimming came from the DNA. The sample has about 130,000 clones on record, about 68% of them singletons. The ten largest clones capture 1.5% to 2% of the sample.

The receptor was derived from a human donor in good health. The specimen sequenced was PBMCs. Recombination connected TRBV27 to TRBJ1-1; matching of 6 bases hints at TRBD1 as the D gene. The DNA sequence is TGTGCCAGCAGTTTAGTAGATCTGGGGGCGAACACTGAAGCTTTCTTT. The encoded protein is CASSLVDLGANTEAFF.